These 4 T cell receptor beta chains came from one sample sequenced in a study of T cells after yellow fever vaccination. TCRdb redid the calling of the 5' RACE reads with MiXCR, one entry per CDR3 protein. This table has some 26,000 distinct CDR3 sequences, roughly 3.2% appearing once. This sample comprised PBMCs, either bulk or a sorted T-cell subset (CD4+, CD8+, memory, or dextramer-sorted; not recorded which), obtained roughly 47 days after the first yellow fever vaccination. The receptors originated from a young man who received the YFV17D yellow fever vaccine.

This clonotype was seen repeatedly, ten times or more. The chain couples TRBV30 to TRBJ2-4; the match to TRBD2 covers 8 bases. J gave up 7 bases and V 2 bases, and 4 bases lay outside the gene matches. Germline loops: CDR1 GTSNPN, CDR2 SVGIG (reference sequence). This CDR3 has 13 residues. Written as DNA, the CDR3 is TGTGCCTGGAGTCGGGGGGGGCTCAACATTCAGTACTTC. Its translation: CAWSRGGLNIQYF. The whole variable domain, filled in from reference TRBV30 and TRBJ2-4, reads SQTIHQWPATLVQPVGSPLSLECTVEGTSNPNLYWYRQAAGRGLQLLFYSVGIGQISSEVPQNLSASRPQDRQFILSSKKLLLSDSGFYLCAWSRGGLNIQYFGAGTRLSVL.

Within the sample, this clonotype is medium-sized. The chain is built from TRBV10-3 and TRBJ2-5; tentatively, D is TRBD1 (6 bases). Germline V gene lookup returns CDR1 ENHRY and CDR2 SYGVKD. V gave up 2 bases and J gave up 6 bases, with 13 bases separating them. The CDR3 covers 14 residues. CDR3 in DNA: TGTGCCATCAGTGAGGCAGGGGCAGTACAGACCCAGTACTTC. As protein: CAISEAGAVQTQYF.

This clonotype was picked up many times. The rearrangement links TRBV4-3 to TRBJ1-1; TRBD1 matches at 7 bases. V was clipped by 1 base and J by 5 bases; unmatched bases: 7. The germline CDR1 and CDR2 sequences are LGHNA and YSLEER. The CDR3 runs to 15 residues. This CDR3 is CASSQGEQGVTEAFF. CDR3 DNA sequence: TGCGCCAGCAGCCAAGGCGAGCAGGGGGTAACTGAAGCTTTCTTT.

This clonotype was detected ten times or more. The V call is TRBV7-2, the J call TRBJ1-1, with TRBD1 matching over 10 bases. The CDR3 is 16 amino acids. Per germline, CDR1 SGHTA and CDR2 FQGNSA. With 6 bases clipped from V and 4 bases from J, the junction kept 11 bases outside the gene matches. The CDR3 region is CASRSRDRGLPTEAFF. CDR3 DNA sequence: TGTGCCAGCAGGTCACGGGACAGGGGATTACCCACTGAAGCTTTCTTT.